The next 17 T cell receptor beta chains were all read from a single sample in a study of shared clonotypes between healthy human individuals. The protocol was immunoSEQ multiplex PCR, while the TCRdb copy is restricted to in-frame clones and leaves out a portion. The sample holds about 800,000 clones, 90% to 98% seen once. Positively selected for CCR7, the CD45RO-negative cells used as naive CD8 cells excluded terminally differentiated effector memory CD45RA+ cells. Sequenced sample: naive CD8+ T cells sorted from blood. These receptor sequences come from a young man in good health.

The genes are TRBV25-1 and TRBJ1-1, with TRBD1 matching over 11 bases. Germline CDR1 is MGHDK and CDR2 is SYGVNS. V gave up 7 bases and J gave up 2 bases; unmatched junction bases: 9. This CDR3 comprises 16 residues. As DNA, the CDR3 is TGTGCCAGCACTAGGAGAAGGACAGGGGGCAACACTGAAGCTTTCTTT. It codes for CASTRRRTGGNTEAFF.

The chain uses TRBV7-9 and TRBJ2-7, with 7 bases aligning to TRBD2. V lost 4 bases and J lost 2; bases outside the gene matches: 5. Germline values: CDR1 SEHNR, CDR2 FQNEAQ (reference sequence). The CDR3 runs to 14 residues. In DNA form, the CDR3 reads TGTGCCAGCAGCTCGGGGGGTTCGCCCTACGAGCAGTACTTC. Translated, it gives CASSSGGSPYEQYF.

CDR3 region: CASSFPGAANEQYF. The CDR3, as DNA: TGTGCCAGCAGCTTTCCAGGGGCTGCAAACGAGCAGTACTTC. The gene calls are TRBV7-9 and TRBJ2-7, with a tentative D call TRBD1 (6 bases). Germline CDR1 is SEHNR and CDR2 is FQNEAQ (reference sequence). Trimming pared 3 bases from V and 5 bases from J, leaving 14 bases between. The length of the CDR3 is 14 residues.

CDR3 bases: TGTGCCAGCAGCTTTAGCGGGAGCGTATCAGAGACCCAGTACTTC. Encoded protein: CASSFSGSVSETQYF. V and J are TRBV7-9 and TRBJ2-5; 9 bases map to TRBD2. The CDR3 runs 15 residues. After removal of 3 bases from V and 4 bases from J, the junction contained 6 bases not matched to a gene. From germline, CDR1 is SEHNR and CDR2 FQNEAQ (reference sequence).

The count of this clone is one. The CDR3 nucleotides are TGTGCCAGCAGCCTGGGACTAGCGGGAGAGGAGCGCGAGCAGTACTTC. It is translated as CASSLGLAGEEREQYF. The V call is TRBV5-4, the J call TRBJ2-7; 14 bases fit TRBD2. V gave up 4 bases and J gave up 6 bases; unmatched junction bases: 9. The CDR3 is made up of 16 amino acids. Germline loops: CDR1 SGHNT, CDR2 YYREEE (reference sequence).

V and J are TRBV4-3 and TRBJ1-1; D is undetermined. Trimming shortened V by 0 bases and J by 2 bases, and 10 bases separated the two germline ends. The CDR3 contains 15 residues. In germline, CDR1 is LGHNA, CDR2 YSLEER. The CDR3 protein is CASSQDWERNTEAFF. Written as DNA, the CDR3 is TGCGCCAGCAGCCAAGATTGGGAACGTAACACTGAAGCTTTCTTT.

CDR3 nucleotides: TGTGCCAGCAGTTCATTAGCCCTATCATACAATGAGCAGTTCTTC. Translating it yields CASSSLALSYNEQFF. The chain has TRBV28 and TRBJ2-1; D is undetermined. In germline, CDR1 is MDHEN, CDR2 SYDVKM. The CDR3 length is 15 residues. Trimming removed 4 bases from V and 4 bases from J, with 14 bases in between. Combining the CDR3 with reference TRBV28 and TRBJ2-1 gives the whole variable domain DVKVTQSSRYLVKRTGEKVFLECVQDMDHENMFWYRQDPGLGLRLIYFSYDVKMKEKGDIPEGYSVSREKKERFSLILESASTNQTSMYLCASSSLALSYNEQFFGPGTRLTVL.

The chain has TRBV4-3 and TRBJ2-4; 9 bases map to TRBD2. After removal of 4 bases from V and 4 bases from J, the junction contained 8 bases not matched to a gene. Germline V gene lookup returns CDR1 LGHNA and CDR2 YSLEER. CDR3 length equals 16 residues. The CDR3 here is CASSLTAGGVKNIQYF. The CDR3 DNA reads TGCGCCAGCAGCCTAACGGCGGGAGGGGTTAAAAACATTCAGTACTTC.

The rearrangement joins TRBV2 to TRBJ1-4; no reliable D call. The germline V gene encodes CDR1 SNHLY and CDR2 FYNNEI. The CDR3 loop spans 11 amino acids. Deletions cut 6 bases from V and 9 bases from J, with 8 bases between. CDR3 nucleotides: TGTGCCAGCAGGGCTCCCCAAAAACTGTTTTTT. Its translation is CASRAPQKLFF.

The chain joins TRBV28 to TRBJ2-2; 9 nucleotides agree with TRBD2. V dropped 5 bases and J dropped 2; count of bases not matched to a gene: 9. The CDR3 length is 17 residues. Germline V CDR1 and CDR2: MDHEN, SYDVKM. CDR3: CASSANRLAVNTGELFF. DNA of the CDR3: TGTGCCAGCAGTGCAAATCGACTAGCGGTAAACACCGGGGAGCTGTTTTTT.

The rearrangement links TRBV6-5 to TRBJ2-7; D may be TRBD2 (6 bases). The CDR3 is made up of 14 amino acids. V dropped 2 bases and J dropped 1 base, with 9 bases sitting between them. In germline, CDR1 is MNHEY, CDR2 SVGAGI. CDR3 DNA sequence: TGTGCCAGCAGTTACGTAGCGGAGTCCTACGAGCAGTACTTC. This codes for CASSYVAESYEQYF.

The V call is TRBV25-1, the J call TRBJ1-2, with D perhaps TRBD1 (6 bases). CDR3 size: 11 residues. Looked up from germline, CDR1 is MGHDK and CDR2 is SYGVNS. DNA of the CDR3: TGTGGAACAGGGTCTAACTATGGCTACACCTTC. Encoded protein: CGTGSNYGYTF.

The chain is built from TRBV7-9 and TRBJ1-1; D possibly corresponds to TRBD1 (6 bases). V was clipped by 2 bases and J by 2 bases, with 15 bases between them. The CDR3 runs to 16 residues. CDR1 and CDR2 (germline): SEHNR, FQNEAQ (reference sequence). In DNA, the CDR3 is TGTGCCAGCAGCTTACTCCCGGGACAACAAAACACTGAAGCTTTCTTT. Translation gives CASSLLPGQQNTEAFF. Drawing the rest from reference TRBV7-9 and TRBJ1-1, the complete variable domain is DTGVSQNPRHKITKRGQNVTFRCDPISEHNRLYWYRQTLGQGPEFLTYFQNEAQLEKSRLLSDRFSAERPKGSFSTLEIQRTEQGDSAMYLCASSLLPGQQNTEAFFGQGTRLTVV.

The CDR3 is CASSPRGSSTDTQYF. Written as DNA, the CDR3 is TGTGCCAGCAGCCCACGTGGGAGTAGCACAGATACGCAGTATTTT. V gene TRBV7-9 combines with J gene TRBJ2-3; possible D gene TRBD2, 5 bases. Trimming took 5 bases from V and 0 from J, leaving 12 bases between them. This CDR3 region has 15 residues. The V gene's germline CDR1 is SEHNR and CDR2 FQNEAQ (reference sequence).

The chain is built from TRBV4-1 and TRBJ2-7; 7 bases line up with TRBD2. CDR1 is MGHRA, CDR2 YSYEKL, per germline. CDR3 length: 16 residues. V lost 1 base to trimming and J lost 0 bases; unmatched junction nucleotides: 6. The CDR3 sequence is CASSQVEGGSSYEQYF. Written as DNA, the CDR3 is TGCGCCAGCAGCCAAGTTGAGGGAGGGTCCTCCTACGAGCAGTACTTC.

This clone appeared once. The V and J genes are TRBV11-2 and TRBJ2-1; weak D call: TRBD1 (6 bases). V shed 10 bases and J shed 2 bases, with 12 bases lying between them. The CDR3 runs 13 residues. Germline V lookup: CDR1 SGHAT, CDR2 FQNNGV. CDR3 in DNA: TGTGCCACCCGGGACATCGCCTACAATGAGCAGTTCTTC. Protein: CATRDIAYNEQFF.

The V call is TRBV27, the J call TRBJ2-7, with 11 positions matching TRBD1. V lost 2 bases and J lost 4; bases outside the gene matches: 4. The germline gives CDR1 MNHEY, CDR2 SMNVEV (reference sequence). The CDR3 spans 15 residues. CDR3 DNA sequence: TGTGCCAGCAGTTTACGGACAGGGGGCACGTACGAGCAGTACTTC. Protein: CASSLRTGGTYEQYF.